This record looks at one TCR beta chain sequence and its context. Its antigen target is currently unknown. Base-call qualities are not available, and no considerably larger clone is one nucleotide away. This record comes from a study of blood T cells in healthy people across ages (dated by TCRdb to 2014 to 2015). Concerning the study at large: In model experiments, roughly one uniquely barcoded TCR beta cDNA molecule per two T cells was captured by template switching. Four age groups were formed from the donors: young (average approximately 15 years), middle-aged (more than 35), aged (approximately 60) and long-lived (around 80). For two donors (one aged 18 to 30 and one aged 80 or older), the study analyzed two additional independent replicas of 1 million unique cDNA reads from the same blood draw. Using deep sequencing normalized with unique cDNA molecular identifiers, the study measured how TCR beta repertoire diversity changes with age. Paper-wide results and their limitations: There was a strong correlation between observed TCR beta diversity and the percentage of naive T cells measured by flow cytometry. The long-lived group showed more naive CD4+ T cells, fewer expanded clones and increased TCR diversity than the aged group, suggesting age selection. Because profiling used bulk unsorted PBMCs, naive and antigen-experienced compartments could not be compared conclusively. Observed TCR beta diversity per million T cells fell roughly linearly with age, and a significant reduction was already apparent by age roughly 40. Estimates of total diversity based on one million sequenced T cells were considered lower bounds and underestimates. Because donor CMV infection status was unknown, age-related changes in expanded clonotypes were potentially confounded.

The CDR3 covers 14 residues, taking in both the cysteine and the phenylalanine. Only the CDR3 portion is preserved as DNA: 42 bases, with reading frame beginning at the first base. The germline V gene provides CDR1 MGHRA and CDR2 YSYEKL. V is reduced by 0 bases and J by 2 bases, leaving a spacing of 7 bases between them. The approximately 41 donors, aged 6 to 90 years, were systemically healthy Caucasian individuals from Russia. Around 10 milliliters of peripheral blood were collected from each donor into EDTA-treated Vacutainer tubes. Ficoll-Paque density-gradient centrifugation was used to isolate PBMCs, with at least 6.5 million per sample. Trizol reagent was used to extract total RNA from the PBMCs, yielding at least 6 micrograms per sample. For every donor, an aliquot of PBMCs went through flow cytometry to measure the percentages of naive CD45RAhigh/CD27high T cells. The library relied on 5' RACE. The sequencing machine was an Illumina HiSeq 2500. A second PCR of roughly 7 to 11 cycles was run with a J-beta primer mix and a sample-barcoded 5' primer. A unique molecular identifier was introduced onto each TCR beta cDNA molecule by a template-switch 5' adaptor carrying 12 random nucleotides. Each sample yielded at least 2.5 million CDR3-containing paired-end reads. First-strand cDNA synthesis was performed from all RNA using the Mint cDNA synthesis kit, with priming by a TRBC-specific oligonucleotide. After uracil-DNA glycosylase treatment, a first 18-cycle PCR used universal primers M1SS and BC2_uni_R on all cDNA. On the authors' methods: For normalization, 1 million high-quality reads were randomly selected from each sample, with every read carrying a distinct molecular identifier. Instead of being binned into consensus sequences, reads that shared molecular identifiers were thrown out. MiTCR, with a Q25 quality threshold and the strictest error-elimination algorithm, was used for CDR3 identification, clonotype clustering and error correction. A nonparametric unseen species model using Euler transformation provided a lower-bound estimate of total TCR beta diversity. The public reads were quality trimmed at Q25 with fastp and then assembled into clones with MiXCR by TCRdb, keeping productive beta chains. Rows matching on CDR3 protein sequence are summarized as one entry with the most common DNA and genes. V and J calls and clone size were set by TCRdb, not the authors. This sample lists more than 600,000 distinct CDR3 sequences; 20% to 25% were detected once. More than 8% of the sample is held by the ten biggest clonotypes.

The same specimen was also included in a second study, on T cells of mothers and their children. The second study's paper adds: Donors were nine systemically healthy Caucasian individuals: three mothers and their six children. cDNA synthesis used all of the extracted RNA, with roughly 1.5 ug of RNA in each 15 ul reaction. Sample barcodes and 2-4 random nucleotides were added via the M1S primer in the second PCR. Over 10 million TCR beta CDR3 reads came from each mother, compared with 2.5 million to 3.5 million reads from each child. Thymic selection shapes the output of TCR recombination in a similar way in related and unrelated pairs, and inherited differences have a minor effect. Normalized repertoire overlap was always found to be slightly, but never significantly, higher in related mother-child pairs than in unrelated mother-child pairs. With a sensitivity of about 100 clones per million clonotypes, no persistent microchimeric T cell clones were detected. The study used deep NGS to compare TCR beta repertoires of mothers and children, seeking features distinguishing related mother-child pairs from unrelated individuals. On average, the children were about 10 +/- 4 years old, while the mothers were about 37 +/- 4 years old. After adapter ligation was performed with NEBNext reagents, the libraries were sequenced on an Illumina HiSeq 2000 with 100+100 nt paired-end reads. Mother and child libraries were prepared a month apart and sequenced in separate runs to prevent cross-contamination. For each donor, somewhere between roughly 450,000 and 2,000,000 distinct TCR beta clonotypes were identified. Naive TCR beta clonotypes were estimated from low-frequency clonotypes matched to each donor's FACS-determined naive share, without sorting.

This TCR was recovered from a boy younger than 18 in good health. The chain employs TRBV4-1 and TRBJ2-5; the D gene is not confidently resolved. Material for sequencing was blood. Here is the DNA: TGCGCCAGCAGCCAAGAAAGCATGCAAGAGACCCAGTACTTC. This encodes CASSQESMQETQYF.